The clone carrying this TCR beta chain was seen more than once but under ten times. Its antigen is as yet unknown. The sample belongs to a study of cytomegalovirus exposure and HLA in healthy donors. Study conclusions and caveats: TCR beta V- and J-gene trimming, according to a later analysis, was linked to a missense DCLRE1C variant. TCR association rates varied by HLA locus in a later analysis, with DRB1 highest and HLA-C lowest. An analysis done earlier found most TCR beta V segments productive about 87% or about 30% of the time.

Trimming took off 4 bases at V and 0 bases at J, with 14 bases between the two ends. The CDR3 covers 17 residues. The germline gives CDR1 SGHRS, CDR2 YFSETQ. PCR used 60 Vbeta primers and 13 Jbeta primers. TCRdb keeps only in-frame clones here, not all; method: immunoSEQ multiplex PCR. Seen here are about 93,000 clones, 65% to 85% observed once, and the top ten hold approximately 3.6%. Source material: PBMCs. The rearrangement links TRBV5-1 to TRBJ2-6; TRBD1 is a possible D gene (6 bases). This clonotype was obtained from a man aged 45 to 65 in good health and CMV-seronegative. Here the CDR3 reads CASSLQGPSSGANVLTF. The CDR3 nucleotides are TGCGCCAGCAGCCTACAGGGCCCAAGCTCTGGGGCCAACGTCCTGACTTTC.